This entry concerns a single T cell receptor (beta chain). This specimen comes from a study of cytomegalovirus exposure and HLA in healthy donors. Study-wide context: In a later analysis, the 90 to 150 validation repertoires were reported to have used the same platform as the roughly 700 first-cohort repertoires.

Clones were sequenced by immunoSEQ multiplex PCR, and TCRdb holds only the in-frame ones, with some missing. This table holds about 150,000 clones, about 86% found once. The CDR3 is made up of 15 amino acids. Germline CDR1 SGHTA, CDR2 FQGNSA. Between the trimmed V and J ends, which lost 5 bases and 5 bases, there was a span of 13 bases. These donors were members of the approximately 110-subject validation cohort, a group separate from the approximately 670-subject first cohort. The sample consisted of PBMCs. The clonotype comes from a human donor in good health. J is TRBJ1-6 and V is TRBV7-2; no definite D call. CDR3 amino acids: CASSPNRIDNSPLHF. DNA for the CDR3: TGTGCCAGCAGCCCGAACAGAATCGATAATTCACCCCTCCACTTT. The full variable domain, in which reference TRBV7-2 and TRBJ1-6 provide the parts outside the CDR3, is GAGVSQSPSNKVTEKGKDVELRCDPISGHTALYWYRQSLGQGLEFLIYFQGNSAPDKSGLPSDRFSAERTGGSVSTLTIQRTQQEDSAVYLCASSPNRIDNSPLHFGNGTRLTVT.